This T cell receptor beta chain was retrieved from a study of blood T cell repertoires in COVID-19 (TCRdb year 2020). A note on the overall study: Samples covering the acute and convalescent phases of COVID-19 were provided by collaborators in the United States, Italy and Spain. The material from the prospective study consisted of cDNA or gDNA derived from T cells, B-cell-depleted T cells, or PBMCs. Subjects who had been exposed to COVID-19, were actively infected with it, or had recovered from it provided the deeply sampled blood TCRbeta repertoires that made up the dataset. The repertoires were made available in a free public database intended to serve as a resource for research on the immune response to SARS-CoV-2. The samples were drawn from the first 160 participants of the ongoing ImmuneRACE study and from 950 to 1,500 subjects provided by 6 global collaborators. Nearly every sample came with metadata listing a de-identified subject ID, COVID-19 status, age in years and sex. Where HLA class I and class II types were available, the types were taken from metadata supplied by the sample provider, not from assay-based typing.

With regard to this clone: The clone's antigen remains unknown. An end of the junction differs from the germline gene, which may be a read error.

Points the paper makes about the study in general: Clinical and demographic metadata were provided uncurated, with the amount varying by source and participant.

The CDR3 numbers 14 residues from cysteine through phenylalanine. Here the CDR3 DNA is all that survives: 42 bases in frame from base 1. The germline V gene specifies MNHEY as CDR1 and SVGAGI as CDR2. The immunoSEQ Assay, a bias-controlled multiplex PCR, was used to amplify TCRbeta CDR3 regions from genomic DNA. The authors' analysis ran thus. Nucleated cell counts per sample were estimated from amplification of reference gene primers within the assay. Sequence reads were collapsed and filtered to measure the absolute abundance of every unique TCRbeta CDR3 rearrangement. For each sample, productive Simpson clonality was calculated as the square root of Simpson's diversity index over productive rearrangements. TCRdb carries this immuneACCESS record with in-frame sequences only. Its versions omit some clonotypes, under half of them owing to an unresolved V gene in the studies checked, with the rest unexplained. V, J and clone size are those of that table, while D and trimming were read from the DNA. The sample profile shows approximately 50,000 clones; about 90% of them were found once. The biggest ten clones account for approximately 3.7% of the sample.

The collaborating institutions used their own protocols to collect whole blood in K2EDTA tubes. For TCRbeta analysis, collaborators shipped samples in one of three forms: frozen whole blood, isolated PBMCs, or DNA extracted from either of those sample types. This receptor was obtained from a human donor in a cohort sampled during active COVID-19. The sequenced sample consisted of peripheral blood. The receptor chain draws on TRBV6-5 and TRBJ1-1, and TRBD1 aligns with 8 junction nucleotides. The bases are TGTGCCAGCAGCGCGGCGACAGGGGAAGCAGAGAGTACGTTT. It translates to CASSAATGEAESTF.